Listed here are 4 T cell receptor beta chains from one sample, sequenced in a study of blood T cell repertoires in COVID-19. TCRdb's table, derived via immunoSEQ multiplex PCR, lists solely in-frame clones and lacks some. The repertoire holds roughly 95,000 clones, about 80% seen once, with 20% to 25% in the top ten. Sequences were obtained from peripheral blood. These receptors were taken from a human donor in a cohort sampled during active COVID-19.

The chain employs TRBV6-5 and TRBJ1-2, with 9 bases aligning to TRBD1. J was trimmed by 4 bases and V by 6 bases; bases with no gene match: 6. The germline V gene encodes CDR1 MNHEY and CDR2 SVGAGI. The CDR3 is 14 residues long. The CDR3, as DNA: TGTGCCAGCAGGACGGACAGGGGAGCCTATGGCTACACCTTC. Translated: CASRTDRGAYGYTF.

The V gene is TRBV28, the J gene TRBJ1-1; TRBD1 agrees at 7 bases. The CDR3 covers 12 residues. Germline-derived CDR1 and CDR2 are MDHEN and SYDVKM. V shed 3 bases and J 10 bases; nucleotides not matched to a gene: 5. The CDR3 region is CASSLNRGRAFF. The CDR3 nucleotides read TGTGCCAGCAGTTTGAACAGGGGACGAGCTTTCTTT.

The chain links TRBV10-3 to TRBJ2-1; D is perhaps TRBD2 (5 bases). Trimming left V 2 bases short and J 0 bases short, with 11 bases between. This CDR3 has 16 amino acids. Germline V gives CDR1 ENHRY, CDR2 SYGVKD. CDR3 sequence (DNA): TGTGCCATCAGTGAGACGGGCGGAGGCTCCTACAATGAGCAGTTCTTC. Encoded protein: CAISETGGGSYNEQFF.

The table lists this clone with a count of one. This chain uses TRBV4-1 with TRBJ1-1; D gene unclear. Germline values: CDR1 MGHRA, CDR2 YSYEKL. The V and J ends lost 6 bases and 1 base respectively, with 12 bases between them. The CDR3 sequence is 14 residues long. The CDR3 spells CASSPRVTNTEAFF. For the CDR3, the DNA is TGCGCCAGCAGTCCGAGGGTTACGAACACTGAAGCTTTCTTT.